The clone carrying this TCR beta chain was seen only once. Germline CDR1 and CDR2: SGHTA and FQGNSA. This CDR3 spans 16 amino acids. Trimming cost V 5 bases and J 3 bases; bases outside gene matches: 5. Data came from immunoSEQ multiplex PCR; TCRdb stores just in-frame clones and leaves some out. The repertoire consists of 200,000 to 300,000 clones, with roughly 84% occurring once and the leading ten covering about 2.3%. This sample is drawn from a study of blood T cell repertoires in COVID-19. The sequence derives from a man aged 40-49 years who had recovered from COVID-19. The sequenced sample was peripheral blood. V and J are TRBV7-2 and TRBJ2-3; the match to TRBD2 covers 13 bases. The CDR3 protein is CASSAGLAGLTDTQYF. Written as DNA, the CDR3 is TGTGCCAGCAGCGCGGGACTAGCGGGGTTGACAGATACGCAGTATTTT.